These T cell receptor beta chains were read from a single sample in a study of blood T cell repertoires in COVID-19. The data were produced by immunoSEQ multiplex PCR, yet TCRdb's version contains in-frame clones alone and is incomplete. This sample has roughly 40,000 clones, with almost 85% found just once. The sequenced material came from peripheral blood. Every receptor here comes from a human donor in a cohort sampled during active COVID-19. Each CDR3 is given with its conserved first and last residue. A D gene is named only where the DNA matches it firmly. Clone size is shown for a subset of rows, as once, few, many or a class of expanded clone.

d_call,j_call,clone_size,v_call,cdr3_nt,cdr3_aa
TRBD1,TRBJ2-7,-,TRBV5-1,TGCGCCAGCAGCTTGGAGCCGGGACAGGGGAACTCCGAGCAGTACTTC,CASSLEPGQGNSEQYF
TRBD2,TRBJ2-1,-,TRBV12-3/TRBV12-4,TGTGCCAGCGGGGCTAGCGGGAGGGATGAGCAGTTCTTC,CASGASGRDEQFF
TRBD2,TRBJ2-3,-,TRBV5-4,TGTGCCAGCAGCTTGCCTGAGACTAGCTCCACAGATACGCAGTATTTT,CASSLPETSSTDTQYF
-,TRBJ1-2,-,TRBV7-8,TGTGCCAGCAGCTTCAGAACAGGTGGAGGCTACACCTTC,CASSFRTGGGYTF
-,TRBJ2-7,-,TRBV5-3,TGTGCCAGAAGCTCACCCCGGAGGTATAGCTACGAGCAGTACTTC,CARSSPRRYSYEQYF
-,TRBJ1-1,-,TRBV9,TGTGCCAGCAGCAGGGGAGGGGTCGTTAACACTGAAGCTTTCTTT,CASSRGGVVNTEAFF
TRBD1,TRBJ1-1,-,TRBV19,TGTGCCAGTAGTCCCCGGGACAGGGCTTGGGGCACTGAAGCTTTCTTT,CASSPRDRAWGTEAFF
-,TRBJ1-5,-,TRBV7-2,TGTGCCAGCAGCTTAGTCCCAGGGGACCAGCCCCAGCATTTT,CASSLVPGDQPQHF
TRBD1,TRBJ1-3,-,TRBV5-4,TGTGCCAGCAGCTGGGGCGCAGGGGGCGCAGGAAACACCATATATTTT,CASSWGAGGAGNTIYF
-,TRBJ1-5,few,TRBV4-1,TGCGCCAGCAGCCAAGAGGGGGCAGGGGCACATCAGCCCCAGCATTTT,CASSQEGAGAHQPQHF
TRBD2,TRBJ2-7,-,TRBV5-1,TGCGCCAGCAGCTTGACTAGCGGGACCGGTAAGCAGTACTTC,CASSLTSGTGKQYF
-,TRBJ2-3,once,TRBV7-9,TGTGCCAGCAGCTTAGGCTGGGCCTCGCTACCCGATACGCAGTATTTT,CASSLGWASLPDTQYF
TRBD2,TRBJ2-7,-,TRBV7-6,TGTGCCAGCAGCGGAGGCCCCACACTAGCGCAAGAGCAGTACTTC,CASSGGPTLAQEQYF
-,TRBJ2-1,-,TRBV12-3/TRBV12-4,TGTGCCAGCAGCCGGGATCGTATTCATGAGCAGTTCTTC,CASSRDRIHEQFF
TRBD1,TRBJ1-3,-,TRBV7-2,TGTGCCAGCAGCTTCTATCTCGGGACAGGGGGAAACACCATATATTTT,CASSFYLGTGGNTIYF
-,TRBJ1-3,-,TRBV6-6,TGTGCCAGCAGGCCGCTTGACAGATTAGGGAACACCATATATTTT,CASRPLDRLGNTIYF
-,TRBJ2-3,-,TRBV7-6,TGTGCCAGCAGCCAGGGGCCAGATACGCAGTATTTT,CASSQGPDTQYF
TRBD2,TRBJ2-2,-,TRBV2,TGTGCCAGCAGTGGGTCTGGGACTAGTGGGCTCGGGGAGCTGTTTTTT,CASSGSGTSGLGELFF
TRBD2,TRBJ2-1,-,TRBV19,TGTGCCAGTAGTCTCCGCGCTAGCGGGAACTACAATGAGCAGTTCTTC,CASSLRASGNYNEQFF
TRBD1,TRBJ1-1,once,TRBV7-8,TGTGCCAGCAGCTTAGCGCAGGGGGCGGGCACTGAAGCTTTCTTT,CASSLAQGAGTEAFF
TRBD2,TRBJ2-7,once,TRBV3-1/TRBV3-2,TGTGCCAGCAGCCGAACTAGCGGGAGTATCGACGAGCAGTACTTC,CASSRTSGSIDEQYF
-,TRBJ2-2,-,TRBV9,TGTGCCAGCAGCGTACAGGGGAGGGACACCGGGGAGCTGTTTTTT,CASSVQGRDTGELFF
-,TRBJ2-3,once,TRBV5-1,TGCGCCAGCAGCGCGTTACCCGGTAGCACAGATACGCAGTATTTT,CASSALPGSTDTQYF
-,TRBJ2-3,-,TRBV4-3,TGCGCCAGCAGCCAAGATCGGAGCACAGATACGCAGTATTTT,CASSQDRSTDTQYF
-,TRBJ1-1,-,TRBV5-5,TGTGCCAGCAGCTTTCAGAGGGACACTGAAGCTTTCTTT,CASSFQRDTEAFF